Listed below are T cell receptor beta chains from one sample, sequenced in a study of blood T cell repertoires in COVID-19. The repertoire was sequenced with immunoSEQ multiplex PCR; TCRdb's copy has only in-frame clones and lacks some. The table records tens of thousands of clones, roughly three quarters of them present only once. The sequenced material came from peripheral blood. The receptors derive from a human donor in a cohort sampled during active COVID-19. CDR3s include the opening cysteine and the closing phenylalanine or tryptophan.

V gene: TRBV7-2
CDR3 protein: CASSLFPNEQFF

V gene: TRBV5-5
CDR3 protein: CASSLVAGVDNEQFF

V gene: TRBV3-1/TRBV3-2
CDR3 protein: CASSQSGTGEQFF

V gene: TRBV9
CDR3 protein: CASSVALSGELHEQYF

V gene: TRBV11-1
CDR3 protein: CASSSRLAGGADTQYF

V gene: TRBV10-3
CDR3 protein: CAISERGGPLYGYTF

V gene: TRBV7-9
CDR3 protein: CASSLWGGDQETQYF

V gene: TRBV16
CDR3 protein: CASSPVRLARDNEQFF

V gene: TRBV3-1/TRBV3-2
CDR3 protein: CASSLRNTIYF

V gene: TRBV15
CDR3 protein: CATSRELLAQANTGELFF

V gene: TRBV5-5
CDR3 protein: CASSLPGFNEKLFF

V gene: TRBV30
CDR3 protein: CAWNEGAEKLFF